This TCR beta chain was identified in a study of T cell repertoires in cytomegalovirus infection. About the research overall: Selected CMV epitopes included recently identified HLA-C-restricted ones as well as well-studied HLA-B-restricted ones. It was the public TCR beta signatures that indicated both CMV infection and matching HLA type. Study-wide results and caveats: Totalled public TCR beta family frequency picked out people who carried CMV plus the relevant HLA. Predominance within the ex vivo response was attributable to HLA-C-restricted CMV-specific TCR beta clonotypes.

The CDR3 is 13 residues long. Germline V lookup: CDR1 SGHTA, CDR2 FQGNSA. V lost 7 bases and J lost 4, with 14 bases in between. Concerning this clonotype itself: Its specificity is unknown.

Each CDR3 protein gets one entry after TCRdb re-called the reads with MiXCR. The sample consists of around 540,000 distinct CDR3 sequences, around 30% of them appearing once. Sample: cultured PBMCs, taken from culture after CMV antigen stimulation. The TCR comes from a human donor in good health (CMV status not recorded). Some clones in this sample may be carry-over from other donors' samples. The rearrangement uses TRBV7-2 and TRBJ2-7, with D hard to call. The CDR3 protein is CASTTNTPYEQYF. DNA for the CDR3: TGTGCCAGCACAACAAACACCCCGTACGAGCAGTACTTC.